The text below deals with one T cell receptor (beta chain). The clone's antigen remains unknown. One base away there is no much larger clone; base qualities are not given. This specimen's time point label, interpreted: baseline before first vaccination. Samples from vaccinated people were obtained from the UK trials COV001 and COV002, which included a single-blind randomized controlled phase 2/3 trial of AZD1222 (ChAdOx1 nCoV-19) in healthy adults. For TCRbeta chain sequencing, PBMC samples from trial participants were taken at day 0 and at day 28 after the second dose. The data are from a study of T cell responses to AZD1222 COVID-19 vaccine (dated by TCRdb to the early 2020s). With respect to the entire study: AZD1222 recipients with second doses at about 4 weeks or about 12 weeks were pooled, because spike-specific TCR depth and breadth did not differ between schedules. TCR sequencing covered over 230 trial participants: 200 to 220 given two doses of AZD1222 and about 26 given two doses of MenACWY control vaccine. Trial participants were enrolled by age into subgroups of 18-55, 56-69 and 70-plus years, and around 150, 29 and 61 TCR-sequenced participants, respectively, were included in these subgroups. Broad study findings and their caveats: The 56-69-year group was small, and its depth increase did not reach significance, likely because of low power. Vaccine-associated CD4 TCRs spanned the whole spike protein, with dominant responses in regions 160-218 and 743-854. Conclusions about previously exposed vaccinees were limited because only a handful of AZD1222 recipients were SARS-CoV-2 seropositive at baseline. Participants were mostly white British and included more females than males, and it was suggested by the authors that clonal diversity may have been underestimated. After two AZD1222 doses, both the breadth and the depth of spike-specific TCRs were significantly higher than at day 0 and than in MenACWY recipients. Nearly half of unique spike-specific TCRs reportedly recognized epitopes outside regions mutated in the B.1.351 and B.1.1.7 variants. No day 14 peak-response samples were available, so repertoires were characterized only after the peak T cell response.

Trimming leaves V shorter by 5 bases and J shorter by 4 bases, with the junction holding 8 bases beyond the gene matches. Per the germline V gene, SGHRS is the CDR1 and YFSETQ is the CDR2. The CDR3 numbers 15 residues from cysteine through phenylalanine. Only the CDR3 DNA is retained, 45 bases long and in frame from the first base. The CDR3 regions of human TCRbeta chains were subjected to immunosequencing. As for the original processing: TCRs in the repertoires were compared against a reference library of SARS-CoV-2-specific TCRs that had been generated with the MIRA antigen-specificity platform. Breadth was defined as the fraction of unique TCRs that were SARS-CoV-2-associated, and depth was defined as the fraction of total T cells that were SARS-CoV-2-associated. Each spike-specific TCR was assigned to its reactive spike region and to a CD4 or CD8 class using the MIRA data. Log10-transformed breadth and depth values were compared by one-way ANOVA with Sidak's multiple comparisons tests. This immuneACCESS table, as held by TCRdb, lists in-frame sequences with V and J called but not all clones. Of the missing ones, under half trace to an unresolved V gene in checked studies; the others have no known cause. For V, J and clone size, that table is used; D and trimming come from the DNA. The sample table holds tens of thousands of clones, of which approximately 81% were seen once. 20% of the sample goes to the ten largest clones.

This TCR derives from an adult in good health. The sequences come from peripheral blood, collected on day 0 of AZD1222 vaccination. The chain is assembled from TRBV5-1 and TRBJ2-7; TRBD2 fits 11 bases in the junction. The bases are TGCGCCAGCAGGCCGATAGCGGGAGGGCCTTACGAGCAGTACTTC. This is translated as CASRPIAGGPYEQYF.